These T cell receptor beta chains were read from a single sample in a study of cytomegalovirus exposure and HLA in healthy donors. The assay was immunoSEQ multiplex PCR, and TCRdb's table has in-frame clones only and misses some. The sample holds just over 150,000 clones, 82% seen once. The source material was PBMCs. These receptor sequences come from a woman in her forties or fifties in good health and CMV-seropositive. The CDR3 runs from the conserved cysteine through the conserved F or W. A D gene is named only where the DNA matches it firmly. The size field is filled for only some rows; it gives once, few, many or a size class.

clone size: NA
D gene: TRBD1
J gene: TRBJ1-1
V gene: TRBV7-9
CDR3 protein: CASSSPDRAGEAFF
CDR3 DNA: TGTGCCAGCAGCTCCCCGGACAGGGCGGGAGAAGCTTTCTTT

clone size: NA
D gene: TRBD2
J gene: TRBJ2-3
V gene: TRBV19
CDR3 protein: CASSISGGAADTQYF
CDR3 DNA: TGTGCCAGTAGTATTTCGGGGGGGGCGGCAGATACGCAGTATTTT

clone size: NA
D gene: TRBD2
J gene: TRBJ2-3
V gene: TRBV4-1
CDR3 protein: CASSPTGTSGRDTQYF
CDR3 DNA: TGCGCCAGCAGCCCGACCGGTACTAGCGGAAGAGATACGCAGTATTTT

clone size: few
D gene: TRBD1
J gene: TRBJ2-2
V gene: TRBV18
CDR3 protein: CASSPPATGKAGELFF
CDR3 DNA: TGTGCCAGCTCACCACCGGCGACAGGGAAGGCCGGGGAGCTGTTTTTT

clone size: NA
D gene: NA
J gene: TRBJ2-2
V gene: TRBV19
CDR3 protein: CASSIVGALTGELFF
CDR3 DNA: TGTGCCAGTAGTATAGTAGGGGCCCTAACTGGGGAGCTGTTTTTT

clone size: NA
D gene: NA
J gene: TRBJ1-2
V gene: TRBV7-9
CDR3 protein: CASSLYSNYGYTF
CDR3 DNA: TGTGCCAGCAGCTTATATTCTAACTATGGCTACACCTTC

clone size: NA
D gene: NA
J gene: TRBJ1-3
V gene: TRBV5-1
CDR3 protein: CASSLGANGNTIYF
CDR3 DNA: TGCGCCAGCAGCTTAGGGGCGAATGGAAACACCATATATTTT

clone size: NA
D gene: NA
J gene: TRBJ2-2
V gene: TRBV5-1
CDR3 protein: CASKQDITGELFF
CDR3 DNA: TGCGCCAGCAAACAGGATATCACCGGGGAGCTGTTTTTT

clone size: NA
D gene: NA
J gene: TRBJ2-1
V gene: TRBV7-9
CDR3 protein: CASSLAGGPEQFF
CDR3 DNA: TGTGCCAGCAGCTTAGCGGGGGGGCCTGAGCAGTTCTTC

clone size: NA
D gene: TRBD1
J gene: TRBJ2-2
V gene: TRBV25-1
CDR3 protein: CASSESWGTGGTGELFF
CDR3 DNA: TGTGCCAGCAGTGAATCTTGGGGGACAGGGGGCACCGGGGAGCTGTTTTTT

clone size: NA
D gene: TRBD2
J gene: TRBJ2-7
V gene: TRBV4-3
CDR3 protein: CASSLGTTTRYEQYF
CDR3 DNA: TGCGCCAGCAGCCTCGGGACTACTACCCGCTACGAGCAGTACTTC

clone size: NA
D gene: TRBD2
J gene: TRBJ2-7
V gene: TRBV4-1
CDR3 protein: CASSQASGGREQYF
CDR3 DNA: TGCGCCAGCAGCCAAGCGAGCGGGGGACGCGAGCAGTACTTC

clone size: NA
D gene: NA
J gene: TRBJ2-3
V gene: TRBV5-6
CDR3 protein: CASSLRGVTDTQYF
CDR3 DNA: TGTGCCAGCAGCTTGCGTGGAGTGACAGATACGCAGTATTTT

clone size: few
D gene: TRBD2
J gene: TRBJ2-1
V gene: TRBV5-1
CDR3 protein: CASSLGGLAGAEQFF
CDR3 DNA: TGCGCCAGCAGCTTGGGCGGACTAGCGGGGGCTGAGCAGTTCTTC

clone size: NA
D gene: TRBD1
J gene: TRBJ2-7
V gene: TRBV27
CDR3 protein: CASSLRPGQGLYEQYF
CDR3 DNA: TGTGCCAGCAGTTTACGGCCGGGACAGGGCCTATACGAGCAGTACTTC

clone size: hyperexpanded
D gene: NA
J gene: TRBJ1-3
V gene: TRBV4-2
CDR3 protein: CASSQEEATGNTIYF
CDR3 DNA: TGTGCCAGCAGCCAAGAGGAGGCAACCGGAAACACCATATATTTT

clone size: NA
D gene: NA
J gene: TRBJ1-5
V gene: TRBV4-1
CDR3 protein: CASSQEAGVGNQPQHF
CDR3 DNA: TGCGCCAGCAGCCAAGAGGCGGGGGTGGGCAATCAGCCCCAGCATTTT

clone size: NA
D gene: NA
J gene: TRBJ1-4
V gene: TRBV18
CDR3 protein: CASSARQVATNEKLFF
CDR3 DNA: TGTGCCAGCTCGGCAAGACAGGTCGCAACTAATGAAAAACTGTTTTTT

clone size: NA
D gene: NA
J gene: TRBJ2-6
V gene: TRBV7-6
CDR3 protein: CASSPTQGSGANVLTF
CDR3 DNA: TGTGCCAGCAGCCCAACACAGGGCTCTGGGGCCAACGTCCTGACTTTC

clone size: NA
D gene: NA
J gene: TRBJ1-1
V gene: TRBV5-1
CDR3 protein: CASSLEQGGSGVRTEAFF
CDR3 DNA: TGCGCCAGCAGCTTGGAACAAGGAGGGTCGGGGGTGAGGACTGAAGCTTTCTTT

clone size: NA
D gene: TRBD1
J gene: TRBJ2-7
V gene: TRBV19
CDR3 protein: CASIPGQGIYEQYF
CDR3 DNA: TGTGCCAGTATCCCGGGACAGGGGATTTACGAGCAGTACTTC

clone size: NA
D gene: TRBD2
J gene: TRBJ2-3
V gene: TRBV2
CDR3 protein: CVSSDPGGVPLSTDTQYF
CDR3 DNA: TGTGTCAGCAGTGACCCCGGGGGGGTCCCCCTGAGCACAGATACGCAGTATTTT

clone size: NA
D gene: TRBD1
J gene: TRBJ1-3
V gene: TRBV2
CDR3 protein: CASSRRDRAFGNTIYF
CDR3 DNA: TGTGCCAGCAGTCGGAGGGACAGGGCGTTTGGAAACACCATATATTTT

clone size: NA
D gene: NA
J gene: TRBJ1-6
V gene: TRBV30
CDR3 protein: CAWSVHTDNSPLHF
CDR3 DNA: TGTGCCTGGAGTGTACACACAGACAATTCACCCCTCCACTTT

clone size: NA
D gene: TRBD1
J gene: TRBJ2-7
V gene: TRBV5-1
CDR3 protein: CASSLLGQGTEEQYF
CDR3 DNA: TGCGCCAGCAGCTTGCTGGGACAGGGGACGGAAGAGCAGTACTTC

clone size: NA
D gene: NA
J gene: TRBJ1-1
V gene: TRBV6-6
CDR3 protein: CATQEGSTEAFF
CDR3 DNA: TGTGCCACACAGGAGGGAAGCACTGAAGCTTTCTTT

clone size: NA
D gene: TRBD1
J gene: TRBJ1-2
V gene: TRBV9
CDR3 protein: CASSAGQPYGYTF
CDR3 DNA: TGTGCCAGCAGCGCGGGACAGCCCTATGGCTACACCTTC

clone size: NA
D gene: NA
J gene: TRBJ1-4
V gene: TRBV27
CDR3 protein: CASSSRAGAKLFF
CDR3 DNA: TGTGCCAGCAGTTCGAGGGCGGGGGCAAAACTGTTTTTT

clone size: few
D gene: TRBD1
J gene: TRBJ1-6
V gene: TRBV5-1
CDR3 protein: CASSLEGSKDRDSPLHF
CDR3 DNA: TGCGCCAGCAGCTTGGAGGGTTCCAAGGACAGGGATTCACCCCTCCACTTT